This TCR beta chain was recorded in a study of identical twins. TCRdb ran MiXCR on the 5' RACE reads and lists one entry per CDR3 protein. There are hundreds of thousands of distinct CDR3 sequences in the sample; about 18% occur only once, and 10% to 15% lies in the top ten. CDR1 is SGHRS and CDR2 is YFSETQ in the germline V gene. The CDR3 is 13 amino acids. V was pared by 7 bases and J by 5 bases, with 13 bases between. This sample also appeared in a second study, on T cells expressing NK-cell markers.

The specimen was PBMCs. The receptor was derived from a woman under 30 in good health. The V and J genes are TRBV5-1 and TRBJ2-4; no definite D call. The CDR3 nucleotides read TGCGCCAGCGCTCCGGCACCCGAAAACATTCAGTACTTC. Its translation: CASAPAPENIQYF. The full variable domain, rest sourced from reference TRBV5-1 and TRBJ2-4, is KAGVTQTPRYLIKTRGQQVTLSCSPISGHRSVSWYQQTPGQGLQFLFEYFSETQRNKGNFPGRFSGRQFSNSRSEMNVSTLELGDSALYLCASAPAPENIQYFGAGTRLSVL.